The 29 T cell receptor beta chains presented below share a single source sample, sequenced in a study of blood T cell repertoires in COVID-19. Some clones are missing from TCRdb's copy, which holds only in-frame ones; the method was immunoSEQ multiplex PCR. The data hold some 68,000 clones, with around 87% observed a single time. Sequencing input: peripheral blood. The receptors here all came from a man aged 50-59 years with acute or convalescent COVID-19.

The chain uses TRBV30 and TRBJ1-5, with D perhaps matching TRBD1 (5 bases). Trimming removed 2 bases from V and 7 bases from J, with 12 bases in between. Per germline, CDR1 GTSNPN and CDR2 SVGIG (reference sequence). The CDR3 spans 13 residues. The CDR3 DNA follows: TGTGCCTGGAGTCGGCGGGGGGAACAGCCCCAGCATTTT. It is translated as CAWSRRGEQPQHF.

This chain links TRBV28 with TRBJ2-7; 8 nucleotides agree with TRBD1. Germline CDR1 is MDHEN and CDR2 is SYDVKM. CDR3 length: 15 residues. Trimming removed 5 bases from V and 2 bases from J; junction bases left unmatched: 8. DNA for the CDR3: TGTGCCAGCAGTCCCTACAGGGGGGTGGCCTACGAGCAGTACTTC. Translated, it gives CASSPYRGVAYEQYF.

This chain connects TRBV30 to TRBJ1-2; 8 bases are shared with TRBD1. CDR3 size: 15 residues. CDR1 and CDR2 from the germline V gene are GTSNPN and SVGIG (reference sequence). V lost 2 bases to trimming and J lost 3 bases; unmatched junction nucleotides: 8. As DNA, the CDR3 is TGTGCCTGGAGTCTGCAGGGGGCGCGGCACTATGGCTACACCTTC. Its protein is CAWSLQGARHYGYTF.

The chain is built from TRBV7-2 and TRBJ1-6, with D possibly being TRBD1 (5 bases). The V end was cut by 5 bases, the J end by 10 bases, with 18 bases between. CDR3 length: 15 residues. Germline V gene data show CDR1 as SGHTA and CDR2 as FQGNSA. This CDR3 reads CASSPGVRRESPLHF. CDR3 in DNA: TGTGCCAGCAGCCCGGGGGTGCGGCGGGAGTCACCCCTCCACTTT. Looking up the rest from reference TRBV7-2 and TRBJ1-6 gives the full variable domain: GAGVSQSPSNKVTEKGKDVELRCDPISGHTALYWYRQSLGQGLEFLIYFQGNSAPDKSGLPSDRFSAERTGGSVSTLTIQRTQQEDSAVYLCASSPGVRRESPLHFGNGTRLTVT.

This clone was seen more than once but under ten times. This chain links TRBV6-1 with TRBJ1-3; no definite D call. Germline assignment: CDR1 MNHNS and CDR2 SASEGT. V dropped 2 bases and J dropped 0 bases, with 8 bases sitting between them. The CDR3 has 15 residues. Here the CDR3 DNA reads TGTGCCAGCAGTGAACAGGTAGACTCTGGAAACACCATATATTTT. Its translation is CASSEQVDSGNTIYF.

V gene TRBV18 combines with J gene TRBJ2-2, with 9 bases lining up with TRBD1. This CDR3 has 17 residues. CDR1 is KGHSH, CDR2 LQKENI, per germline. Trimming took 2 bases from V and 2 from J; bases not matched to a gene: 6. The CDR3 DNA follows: TGTGCCAGCTCACCAACCGGGACAGGGCACAACACCGGGGAGCTGTTTTTT. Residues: CASSPTGTGHNTGELFF.

In DNA, the CDR3 is TGTGCCAGCGCCGTGAGGGCTGAAGCTTTCTTT. Translation: CASAVRAEAFF. This rearrangement joins TRBV6-1 to TRBJ1-1; D gene ambiguous. The CDR3 length is 11 residues. Germline loops: CDR1 MNHNS, CDR2 SASEGT. V shed 8 bases and J shed 6 bases, with 10 bases lying between them.

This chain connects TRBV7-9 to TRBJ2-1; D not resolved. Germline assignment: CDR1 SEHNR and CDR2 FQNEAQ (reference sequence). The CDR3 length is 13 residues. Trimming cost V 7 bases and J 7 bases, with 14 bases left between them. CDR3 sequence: CASTTVSTNEQFF. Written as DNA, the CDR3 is TGTGCCAGCACCACAGTTTCCACAAATGAGCAGTTCTTC.

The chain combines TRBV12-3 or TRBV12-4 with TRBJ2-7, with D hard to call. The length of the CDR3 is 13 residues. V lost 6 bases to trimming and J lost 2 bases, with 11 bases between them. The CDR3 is CASSFARTYEQYF. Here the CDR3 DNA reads TGTGCCAGCAGCTTCGCGCGCACCTACGAGCAGTACTTC.

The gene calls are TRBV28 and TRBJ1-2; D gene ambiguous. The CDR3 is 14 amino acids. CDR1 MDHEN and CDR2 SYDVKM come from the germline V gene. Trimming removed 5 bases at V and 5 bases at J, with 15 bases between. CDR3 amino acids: CASSRDPERYGYTF. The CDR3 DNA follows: TGTGCCAGCAGTCGCGACCCGGAGAGGTATGGCTACACCTTC.

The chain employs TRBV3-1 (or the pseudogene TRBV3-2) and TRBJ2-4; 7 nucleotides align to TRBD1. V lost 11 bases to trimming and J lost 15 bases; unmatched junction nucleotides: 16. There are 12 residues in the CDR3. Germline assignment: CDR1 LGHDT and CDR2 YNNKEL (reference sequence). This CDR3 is CADLRGGPELYF. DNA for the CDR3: TGTGCCGACTTGCGAGGGGGCCCAGAGTTGTACTTC.

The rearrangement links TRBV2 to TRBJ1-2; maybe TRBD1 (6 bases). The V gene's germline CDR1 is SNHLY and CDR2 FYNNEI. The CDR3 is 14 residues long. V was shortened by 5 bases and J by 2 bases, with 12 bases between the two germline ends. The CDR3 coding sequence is TGTGCCAGCAGTTCAGGAACAGGGAACTATGGCTACACCTTC. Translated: CASSSGTGNYGYTF.

The CDR3 DNA sequence: TGTGCCAGCAGGGAGGACAGGGGAGCTGAAGCTTTCTTT. Translated, it gives CASREDRGAEAFF. The V and J genes are TRBV6-6 and TRBJ1-1, with 9 bases matching TRBD1. The trim removed 6 bases at V and 6 bases at J, leaving 5 bases unmatched. Germline V gene data show CDR1 as MNHNY and CDR2 as SVGAGI (reference sequence). The CDR3 length is 13 residues.

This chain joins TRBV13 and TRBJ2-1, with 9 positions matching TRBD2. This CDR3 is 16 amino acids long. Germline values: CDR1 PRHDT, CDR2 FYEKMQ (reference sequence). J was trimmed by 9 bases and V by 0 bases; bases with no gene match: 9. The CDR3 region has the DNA TGTGCCAGCAGCTTAGGCCGGGCGGGAGGGCCCGGTGAGCAGTTCTTC. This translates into CASSLGRAGGPGEQFF.

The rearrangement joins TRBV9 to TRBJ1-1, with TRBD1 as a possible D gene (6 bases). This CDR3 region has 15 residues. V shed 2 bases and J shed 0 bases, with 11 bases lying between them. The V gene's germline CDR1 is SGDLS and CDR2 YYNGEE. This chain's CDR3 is CASSVSGGMNTEAFF. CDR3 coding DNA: TGTGCCAGCAGCGTGAGTGGGGGCATGAACACTGAAGCTTTCTTT.

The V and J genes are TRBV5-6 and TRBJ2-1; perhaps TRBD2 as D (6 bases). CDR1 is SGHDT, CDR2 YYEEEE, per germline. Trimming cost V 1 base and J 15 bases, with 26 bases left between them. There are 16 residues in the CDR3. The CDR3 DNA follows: TGTGCCAGCAGCTTGTCGGAGCGCGGGATCGTGTCCGAGGGGTTCTTC. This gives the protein CASSLSERGIVSEGFF. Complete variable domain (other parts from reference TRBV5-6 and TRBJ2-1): DAGVTQSPTHLIKTRGQQVTLRCSPKSGHDTVSWYQQALGQGPQFIFQYYEEEERQRGNFPDRFSGHQFPNYSSELNVNALLLGDSALYLCASSLSERGIVSEGFFGPGTRLTVL.

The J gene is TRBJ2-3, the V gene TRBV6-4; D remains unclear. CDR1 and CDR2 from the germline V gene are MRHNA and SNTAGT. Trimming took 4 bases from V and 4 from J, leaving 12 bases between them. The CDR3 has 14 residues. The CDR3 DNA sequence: TGTGCCAGCAGTGCGTACCTAGGCGCAGATACGCAGTATTTT. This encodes CASSAYLGADTQYF.

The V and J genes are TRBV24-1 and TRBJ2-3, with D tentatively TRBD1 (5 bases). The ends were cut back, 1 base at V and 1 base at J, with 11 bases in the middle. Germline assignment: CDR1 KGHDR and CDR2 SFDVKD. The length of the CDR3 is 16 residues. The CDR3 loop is CATSDLRGSGTDTQYF. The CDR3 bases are TGTGCCACCAGTGATTTAAGGGGAAGTGGCACAGATACGCAGTATTTT.

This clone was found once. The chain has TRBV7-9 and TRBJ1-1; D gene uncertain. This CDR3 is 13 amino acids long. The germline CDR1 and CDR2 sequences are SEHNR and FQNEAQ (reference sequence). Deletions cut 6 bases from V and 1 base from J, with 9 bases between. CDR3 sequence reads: CASRWGENTEAFF. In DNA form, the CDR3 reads TGTGCCAGCAGGTGGGGAGAGAACACTGAAGCTTTCTTT.

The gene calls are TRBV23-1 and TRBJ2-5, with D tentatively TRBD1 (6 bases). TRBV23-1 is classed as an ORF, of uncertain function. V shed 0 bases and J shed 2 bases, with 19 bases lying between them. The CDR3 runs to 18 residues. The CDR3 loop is CASSQSLSLGQKQETQYF. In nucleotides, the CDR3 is TGCGCCAGCAGTCAATCCCTATCCCTCGGACAGAAACAAGAGACCCAGTACTTC.

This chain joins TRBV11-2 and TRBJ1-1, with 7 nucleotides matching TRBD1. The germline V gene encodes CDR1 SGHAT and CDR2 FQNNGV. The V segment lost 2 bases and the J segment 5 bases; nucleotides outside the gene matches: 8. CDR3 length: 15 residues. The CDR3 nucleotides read TGTGCCAGCAGCTTAATCCGAGGGGGCGGGACTGAAGCTTTCTTT. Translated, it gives CASSLIRGGGTEAFF.

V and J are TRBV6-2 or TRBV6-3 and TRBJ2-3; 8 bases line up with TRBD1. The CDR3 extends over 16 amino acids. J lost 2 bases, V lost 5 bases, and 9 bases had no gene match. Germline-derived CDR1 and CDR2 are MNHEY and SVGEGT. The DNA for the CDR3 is TGTGCCAGCAGTGACCCCAGGGGGCGGGACACAGATACGCAGTATTTT. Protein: CASSDPRGRDTDTQYF.

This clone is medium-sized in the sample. The CDR3 protein is CASFRGNTGELFF. CDR3 nucleotide sequence: TGTGCCAGCTTCCGGGGGAACACCGGGGAGCTGTTTTTT. V usage is TRBV21-1 and J usage is TRBJ2-2; the D call TRBD2 from the table was never checked on the DNA. TRBV21-1 counts as a pseudogene. The CDR3 contains 13 residues.

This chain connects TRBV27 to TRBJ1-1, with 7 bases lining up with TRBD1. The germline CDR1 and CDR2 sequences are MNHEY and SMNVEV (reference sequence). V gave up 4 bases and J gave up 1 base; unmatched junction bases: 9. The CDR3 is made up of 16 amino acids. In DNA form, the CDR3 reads TGTGCCAGCAGTTCCGATACAGGGGTTGCGAACACTGAAGCTTTCTTT. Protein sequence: CASSSDTGVANTEAFF.

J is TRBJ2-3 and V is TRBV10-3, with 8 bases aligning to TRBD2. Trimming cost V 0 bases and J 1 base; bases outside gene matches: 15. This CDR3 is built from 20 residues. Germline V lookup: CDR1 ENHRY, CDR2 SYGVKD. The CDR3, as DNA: TGTGCCATCAGTGAGTCGGAACGGAGCGGGAGCATTTGGGGCACAGATACGCAGTATTTT. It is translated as CAISESERSGSIWGTDTQYF.

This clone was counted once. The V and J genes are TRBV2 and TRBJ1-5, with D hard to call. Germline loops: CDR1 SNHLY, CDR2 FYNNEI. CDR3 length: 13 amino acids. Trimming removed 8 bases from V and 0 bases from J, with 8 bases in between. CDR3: CASCTDSNQPQHF. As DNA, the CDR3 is TGTGCCAGCTGTACAGATAGCAATCAGCCCCAGCATTTT.

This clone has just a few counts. DNA for the CDR3: TGTGCCAGCATTAACCTGAGGAACACCGGGGAGCTGTTTTTT. As protein: CASINLRNTGELFF. The V call is TRBV6-5, the J call TRBJ2-2; D remains unclear. Trimming took off 7 bases at V and 1 base at J, with 10 bases between the two ends. The V gene's germline CDR1 is MNHEY and CDR2 SVGAGI. The CDR3 has 14 amino acids.

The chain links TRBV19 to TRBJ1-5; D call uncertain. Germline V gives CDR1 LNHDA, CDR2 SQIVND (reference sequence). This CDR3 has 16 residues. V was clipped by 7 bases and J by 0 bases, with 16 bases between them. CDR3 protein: CASTPLAGNSNQPQHF. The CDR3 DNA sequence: TGTGCCAGTACCCCCCTTGCAGGTAATAGCAATCAGCCCCAGCATTTT.

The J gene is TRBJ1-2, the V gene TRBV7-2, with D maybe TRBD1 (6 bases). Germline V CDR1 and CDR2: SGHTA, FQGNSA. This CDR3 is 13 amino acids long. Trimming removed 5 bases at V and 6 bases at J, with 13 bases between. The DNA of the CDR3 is TGTGCCAGCAGCCCAGTGACAGGAGATGGCTACACCTTC. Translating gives CASSPVTGDGYTF.